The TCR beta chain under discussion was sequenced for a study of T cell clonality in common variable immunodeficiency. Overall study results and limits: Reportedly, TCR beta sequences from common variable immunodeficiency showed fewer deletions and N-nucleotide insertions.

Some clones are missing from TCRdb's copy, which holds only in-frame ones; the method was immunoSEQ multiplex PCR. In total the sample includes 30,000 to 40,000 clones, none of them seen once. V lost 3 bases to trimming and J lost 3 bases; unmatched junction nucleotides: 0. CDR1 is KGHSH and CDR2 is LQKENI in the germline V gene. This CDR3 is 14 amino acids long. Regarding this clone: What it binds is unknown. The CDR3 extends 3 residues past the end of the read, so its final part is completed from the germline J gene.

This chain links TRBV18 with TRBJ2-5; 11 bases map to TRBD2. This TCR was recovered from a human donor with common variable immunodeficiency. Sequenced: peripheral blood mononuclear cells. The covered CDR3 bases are TGTGCCAGCTCACCGGGACTAGCGGAAGAGACC. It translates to CASSPGLAEET. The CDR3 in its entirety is CASSPGLAEETQYF.